The 8 T cell receptor beta chains in this list originate from one sample, sequenced in a study of T cell changes during pregnancy in multiple sclerosis. Generated by immunoSEQ multiplex PCR, the TCRdb table keeps only in-frame clones and is missing some. The repertoire holds 35,000 to 45,000 clones, roughly nine tenths seen once, with under 0.65% in the top ten. This specimen was CD4+ T cells from peripheral blood mononuclear cells, taken in the first trimester of pregnancy. These receptors all stem from a female donor with multiple sclerosis, enrolled in a pregnancy study.

This clone turned up a few times. The chain joins TRBV19 to TRBJ1-1; 7 nucleotides agree with TRBD1. The CDR3 is made up of 14 amino acids. V shed 3 bases, J shed 3 bases, and the junction held 4 bases outside the gene matches. CDR1 LNHDA and CDR2 SQIVND come from the germline V gene (reference sequence). The CDR3 protein is CASSMNRGHTEAFF. The CDR3 DNA reads as TGTGCCAGTAGTATGAACAGGGGCCACACTGAAGCTTTCTTT.

The V and J genes are TRBV28 and TRBJ2-5; D gene uncertain. Germline CDR1 MDHEN, CDR2 SYDVKM. The ends were cut back, 8 bases at V and 4 bases at J, with 8 bases in the middle. CDR3 size: 11 residues. CDR3 protein: CASRSVETQYF. The CDR3 coding sequence is TGTGCCAGCCGATCGGTAGAGACCCAGTACTTC.

The V call is TRBV19, the J call TRBJ2-7; D call uncertain. V was cut by 1 base and J by 3 bases, with 10 bases left in between. The CDR3 runs 14 residues. Germline values: CDR1 LNHDA, CDR2 SQIVND (reference sequence). The CDR3 nucleotides are TGTGCCAGTAGTATAGTCGGCCGGAGCTACGAGCAGTACTTC. Translating gives CASSIVGRSYEQYF.

V is TRBV25-1 and J is TRBJ1-2; TRBD1 is a possible D gene (6 bases). Germline assignment: CDR1 MGHDK and CDR2 SYGVNS. This CDR3 has 14 amino acids. V lost 5 bases, J lost 6 bases, and 16 bases lay in between. CDR3 residues: CASSRRGLRDGYTF. In nucleotides, the CDR3 is TGTGCCAGCAGTAGGCGGGGGCTGAGGGATGGCTACACCTTC.

With regard to this clone: A read error may produce the germline difference seen at one junction end. V usage is TRBV29-1 and J usage is TRBJ2-1; tentatively, D is TRBD2 (5 bases). Germline values: CDR1 SQVTM, CDR2 ANQGSEA. The CDR3 runs 14 residues. CDR3 protein: CSVKDIGKGNEQFF. The CDR3, as DNA: TGCAGCGTTAAAGACATCGGGAAGGGCAATGAGCAGTTCTTC.

This clone appeared a few times. The chain joins TRBV29-1 to TRBJ1-1, with 9 bases lining up with TRBD1. Germline CDR1 and CDR2: SQVTM and ANQGSEA. Trimming cost V 3 bases and J 4 bases; bases outside gene matches: 15. CDR3 length: 17 residues. The CDR3 is CSVDKPGQGLLGTEAFF. CDR3 nucleotides: TGCAGCGTTGATAAGCCGGGACAGGGTCTTTTGGGCACTGAAGCTTTCTTT. Filled out from reference TRBV29-1 and TRBJ1-1, the complete variable domain reads SAVISQKPSRDICQRGTSLTIQCQVDSQVTMMFWYRQQPGQSLTLIATANQGSEATYESGFVIDKFPISRPNLTFSTLTVSNMSPEDSSIYLCSVDKPGQGLLGTEAFFGQGTRLTVV.

The V and J genes are TRBV19 and TRBJ2-1, with 9 positions matching TRBD2. This CDR3 region has 15 residues. Germline CDR1 and CDR2: LNHDA and SQIVND (reference sequence). The junction had 9 bases not matched to a gene; V was cut back by 6 bases and J by 6 bases. The CDR3 here is CASRLPGLATNEQFF. Here the CDR3 DNA reads TGTGCCAGTAGATTGCCGGGACTAGCCACCAATGAGCAGTTCTTC.

The V and J genes are TRBV5-1 and TRBJ2-5, with TRBD2 identical over 15 bases. Trimming cost V 2 bases and J 5 bases; bases outside gene matches: 7. The germline CDR1 and CDR2 sequences are SGHRS and YFSETQ. The CDR3 extends over 17 amino acids. The CDR3 loop reads CASSFAGTSGRRETQYF. As DNA, the CDR3 is TGCGCCAGCAGCTTCGCCGGGACTAGCGGGAGGAGGGAGACCCAGTACTTC.